One sample yielded the 30 T cell receptor beta chains listed below, sequenced in a study of T cell responses to AZD1222 COVID-19 vaccine. Sequenced by immunoSEQ multiplex PCR; TCRdb stores in-frame clones only, minus some. The table records roughly 120,000 clones, around 89% of them present only once. The sequenced sample was peripheral blood, obtained on day 0 of AZD1222 vaccination. These receptors all come from an adult in good health.

V is TRBV27 and J is TRBJ1-5; TRBD1 aligns across 8 bases. The V gene end was trimmed by 5 bases and the J gene end by 2 bases; junction bases not matched to a gene: 5. The germline V gene has CDR1 MNHEY and CDR2 SMNVEV (reference sequence). The CDR3 runs 15 residues. CDR3 sequence (DNA): TGTGCCAGCAGTAACGGACAGGGAGGCAATCAGCCCCAGCATTTT. As protein: CASSNGQGGNQPQHF.

The genes are TRBV19 and TRBJ2-2; D might be TRBD1 (6 bases). The V end lost 8 bases, the J end lost 0 bases, and 22 bases lay between the germline ends. The CDR3 loop spans 18 amino acids. Germline-derived CDR1 and CDR2 are LNHDA and SQIVND (reference sequence). The CDR3 sequence is CASRSPAGATTNTGELFF. The CDR3, as DNA: TGTGCCAGTCGATCCCCAGCAGGGGCGACCACGAACACCGGGGAGCTGTTTTTT.

This clone appeared a few times. V is TRBV11-2 and J is TRBJ1-2, with 8 bases identical to TRBD1. Germline V gene data show CDR1 as SGHAT and CDR2 as FQNNGV. V was clipped by 5 bases and J by 8 bases; unmatched bases: 7. The CDR3 has 13 residues. The CDR3 DNA reads as TGTGCCAGCAGCCCCGGGACAGGTGGAGGCTACACCTTC. Protein: CASSPGTGGGYTF.

This chain connects TRBV4-2 to TRBJ2-7; 7 bases are a match to TRBD2. This CDR3 is 15 amino acids long. Germline V gives CDR1 LGHNA, CDR2 YNFKEQ. V shed 4 bases, J shed 3 bases, and the junction held 9 bases outside the gene matches. CDR3 DNA sequence: TGTGCCAGCAGCCCCCGGGCGGGGGTGATCTACGAGCAGTACTTC. Protein product: CASSPRAGVIYEQYF.

V gene TRBV28 combines with J gene TRBJ1-5, with 7 nucleotides matching TRBD1. V shed 6 bases, J shed 1 base, and the junction held 15 bases outside the gene matches. The germline CDR1 and CDR2 sequences are MDHEN and SYDVKM. CDR3 size: 18 residues. CDR3 protein: CASRAHGQAAGSNQPQHF. The CDR3 DNA sequence: TGTGCCAGCAGAGCCCACGGACAGGCAGCAGGCAGCAATCAGCCCCAGCATTTT. The entire variable domain, with the rest obtained from reference TRBV28 and TRBJ1-5, is as follows: DVKVTQSSRYLVKRTGEKVFLECVQDMDHENMFWYRQDPGLGLRLIYFSYDVKMKEKGDIPEGYSVSREKKERFSLILESASTNQTSMYLCASRAHGQAAGSNQPQHFGDGTRLSIL.

The chain employs TRBV29-1 and TRBJ2-5; 9 positions match TRBD2. After removal of 3 bases from V and 4 bases from J, the junction contained 6 bases not matched to a gene. Germline-derived CDR1 and CDR2 are SQVTM and ANQGSEA. CDR3 size: 14 residues. The CDR3 DNA reads as TGCAGCGTTGACCTCGCGGGGGGGCTAGAGACCCAGTACTTC. As protein: CSVDLAGGLETQYF.

The chain employs TRBV25-1 and TRBJ1-1; 8 bases fit TRBD1. CDR3 length: 13 amino acids. Germline loops: CDR1 MGHDK, CDR2 SYGVNS. V trimming: 6 bases; J trimming: 2 bases; junction bases outside the gene matches: 2. The CDR3 loop reads CASRGQANTEAFF. In DNA, the CDR3 is TGTGCCAGCAGGGGACAGGCCAACACTGAAGCTTTCTTT.

The chain employs TRBV10-3 and TRBJ1-5; 9 nucleotides match TRBD1. Germline CDR1 and CDR2: ENHRY and SYGVKD. V gave up 6 bases and J gave up 3 bases; unmatched junction bases: 9. CDR3 size: 16 residues. The DNA for the CDR3 is TGTGCCATCAGCGAGACAGGGGGTAACCTCAATCAGCCCCAGCATTTT. Translating gives CAISETGGNLNQPQHF.

The V call is TRBV6-4, the J call TRBJ2-3, with D maybe TRBD2 (6 bases). CDR1 MRHNA and CDR2 SNTAGT come from the germline V gene. V gave up 8 bases and J gave up 0 bases, with 12 bases separating them. This CDR3 has 14 residues. The CDR3 DNA reads TGTGCCAGCTCGCACGGGACTAGCACAGATACGCAGTATTTT. The encoded protein is CASSHGTSTDTQYF.

Only a few counts were recorded for this clone. The chain carries TRBV7-9 and TRBJ2-2; D is possibly TRBD1 or TRBD2 (6 bases each). Trimming took off 11 bases at V and 0 bases at J, with 10 bases between the two ends. Germline V gene lookup returns CDR1 SEHNR and CDR2 FQNEAQ (reference sequence). The length of the CDR3 is 13 residues. Here the CDR3 DNA reads TGTGCCGCGGGGACACCGAACACCGGGGAGCTGTTTTTT. Protein product: CAAGTPNTGELFF.

The chain links TRBV7-9 to TRBJ2-7; TRBD1 matches at 9 bases. V lost 11 bases to trimming and J lost 3 bases; unmatched junction nucleotides: 5. The CDR3 consists of 12 residues. Germline values: CDR1 SEHNR, CDR2 FQNEAQ (reference sequence). The CDR3 bases are TGTGCCTCACAGGGGGCGGACTACGAGCAGTACTTC. Protein product: CASQGADYEQYF.

This clone came up a few times. The rearrangement links TRBV4-3 to TRBJ2-7; 7 bases line up with TRBD2. CDR1 is LGHNA, CDR2 YSLEER, per germline. The ends lost 1 base at V and 7 bases at J; junction bases unmatched: 10. The CDR3 is made up of 15 amino acids. The CDR3 nucleotides are TGCGCCAGCAGCCAAGCCCGGCTAGCGGAGTCGGAGCAGTACTTC. Protein product: CASSQARLAESEQYF.

The genes are TRBV27 and TRBJ2-7; a possible D gene is TRBD2 (5 bases). Germline V lookup: CDR1 MNHEY, CDR2 SMNVEV (reference sequence). Trimming took 5 bases from V and 4 from J, leaving 21 bases between them. This CDR3 has 16 amino acids. CDR3 sequence (DNA): TGTGCCAGCAGTGCCGGACGGACTGTCTCGACGTACGAGCAGTACTTC. Amino acid sequence: CASSAGRTVSTYEQYF.

J is TRBJ1-1 and V is TRBV7-9; 8 bases agree with TRBD1. V shed 8 bases and J 3 bases; nucleotides not matched to a gene: 5. Germline values: CDR1 SEHNR, CDR2 FQNEAQ (reference sequence). The CDR3 sequence is 13 residues long. This CDR3 reads CASGQQGDTEAFF. CDR3 nucleotide sequence: TGTGCCAGCGGTCAACAGGGGGACACTGAAGCTTTCTTT.

The chain uses TRBV10-2 and TRBJ2-5; 7 bases line up with TRBD1. J lost 7 bases, V lost 7 bases, and 12 bases had no gene match. Germline V gene lookup returns CDR1 WSHSY and CDR2 SAAADI. This CDR3 is 14 amino acids long. CDR3 loop: CASTINRGDGTQYF. Here the CDR3 DNA reads TGCGCCAGCACCATCAACAGGGGTGACGGGACCCAGTACTTC.

The chain combines TRBV28 with TRBJ1-2; TRBD1 matches at 7 bases. The CDR3 contains 14 residues. Germline V gene data show CDR1 as MDHEN and CDR2 as SYDVKM. J lost 5 bases, V lost 5 bases, and 8 bases had no gene match. Here the CDR3 reads CASSGGTDWYGYTF. CDR3 sequence (DNA): TGTGCCAGCAGTGGGGGGACAGACTGGTATGGCTACACCTTC.

This clone appeared a single time. No conserved phenylalanine or tryptophan ends this CDR3, so it is likely a read error. The limits of the CDR3 on the DNA are not certain, so only TCRdb's listed CDR3 is given. This chain uses TRBV7-2 with TRBJ2-6; the table's D call, TRBD1, has no DNA check behind it. The CDR3 totals 10 residues, both ends included. From germline, CDR1 is SGHTA and CDR2 FQGNSA. This chain's CDR3 is CASSLAGGIL.

This clone was counted a few times. The genes are TRBV7-9 and TRBJ1-5; 7 nucleotides match TRBD1. The V gene end was trimmed by 5 bases and the J gene end by 5 bases; junction bases not matched to a gene: 9. Germline V CDR1 and CDR2: SEHNR, FQNEAQ (reference sequence). The CDR3 consists of 15 residues. This chain's CDR3 is CASSRGGDRDQPQHF. In DNA form, the CDR3 reads TGTGCCAGCAGCCGAGGGGGCGATCGGGATCAGCCCCAGCATTTT.

The chain has TRBV7-9 and TRBJ1-1; 12 positions agree with TRBD1. Germline V lookup: CDR1 SEHNR, CDR2 FQNEAQ (reference sequence). The CDR3 loop spans 14 amino acids. V lost 5 bases to trimming and J lost 7 bases; unmatched junction nucleotides: 5. CDR3 DNA: TGTGCCAGCAGCGGGGGACAGGGGGCCGGTGAAGCTTTCTTT. Its translation is CASSGGQGAGEAFF.

This sequence joins TRBV18 and TRBJ1-3; D remains unclear. The V and J ends lost 4 bases and 2 bases respectively, with 12 bases between them. CDR1 KGHSH and CDR2 LQKENI come from the germline V gene. This CDR3 contains 15 residues. CDR3 in amino acids: CASSRSAGAGNTIYF. The DNA for the CDR3 is TGTGCCAGCTCACGAAGCGCTGGGGCTGGAAACACCATATATTTT.

The rearrangement uses TRBV27 and TRBJ2-1; TRBD2 might be the D (6 bases). This CDR3 is built from 14 residues. V shed 9 bases and J shed 1 base, with 13 bases lying between them. Germline loops: CDR1 MNHEY, CDR2 SMNVEV (reference sequence). The CDR3 nucleotides are TGTGCCAGTTCTCTGGGGGGATCCTACAATGAGCAGTTCTTC. Encoded protein: CASSLGGSYNEQFF.

V gene TRBV11-3 combines with J gene TRBJ2-1; 8 bases fit TRBD2. This CDR3 spans 18 amino acids. V dropped 1 base and J dropped 7; count of bases not matched to a gene: 15. The germline gives CDR1 SGHNT, CDR2 YENEEA. CDR3 sequence (DNA): TGTGCCAGCAGCTTAGGCCCCCTCCTGGCGGGGGGCGAGAATGAGCAGTTCTTC. This sequence encodes CASSLGPLLAGGENEQFF.

This clone was seen a few times. V is TRBV9 and J is TRBJ1-3; possibly TRBD1 for D (5 bases). Germline V CDR1 and CDR2: SGDLS, YYNGEE. The CDR3 runs 16 residues. V shed 1 base and J shed 4 bases, with 15 bases lying between them. The CDR3 DNA reads as TGTGCCAGCAGCGTATGGTTCGGGGGAACAGGAAACACCATATATTTT. Protein: CASSVWFGGTGNTIYF.

The chain uses TRBV4-1 and TRBJ1-1; tentatively, D is TRBD1 (5 bases). This CDR3 is built from 14 residues. V lost 0 bases and J lost 5, with 10 bases in between. CDR1 is MGHRA and CDR2 is YSYEKL in the germline V gene. Written as DNA, the CDR3 is TGCGCCAGCAGCCAAGATACGGGACTAACTGAAGCTTTCTTT. It translates to CASSQDTGLTEAFF.

The V and J genes are TRBV12-5 and TRBJ2-5, with 8 bases aligning to TRBD1. The V and J ends lost 4 bases and 5 bases, in that order; junction bases with no gene match: 3. The V gene's germline CDR1 is LGHNT and CDR2 FRNRAP. The CDR3 sequence is 13 residues long. Written as DNA, the CDR3 is TGTGCTAGTGGTTCCTACAGGGGGGAGACCCAGTACTTC. This encodes CASGSYRGETQYF.

The chain carries TRBV13 and TRBJ1-1; D not certain. CDR1 is PRHDT and CDR2 is FYEKMQ in the germline V gene (reference sequence). Between the trimmed V and J ends, which lost 5 bases and 2 bases, there was a span of 21 bases. The CDR3 has 17 residues. The CDR3 DNA sequence: TGTGCCAGCAGCCCGGAGGGCGAGGACGGAATAAACACTGAAGCTTTCTTT. This sequence encodes CASSPEGEDGINTEAFF.

This clone was found once. The rearrangement links TRBV29-1 to TRBJ1-4; 7 nucleotides align to TRBD1. Germline trimming cut 5 bases from V and 8 bases from J; bases unmatched to any gene: 11. CDR1 is SQVTM and CDR2 is ANQGSEA in the germline V gene. This CDR3 region has 14 residues. The CDR3 DNA sequence: TGCAGCGTTAAAGGGGCACAGGGGAAGGAAAAACTGTTTTTT. This translates into CSVKGAQGKEKLFF.

The chain joins TRBV2 to TRBJ1-2, with D uncertain. V was shortened by 0 bases and J by 3 bases, with 14 bases between the two germline ends. Per the germline V gene, CDR1 is SNHLY and CDR2 is FYNNEI. This CDR3 is 16 amino acids long. The CDR3, as DNA: TGTGCCAGCAGTGAAGCTCAGGCGCGTTGGGACTATGGCTACACCTTC. Translating gives CASSEAQARWDYGYTF. Based on the CDR3 plus reference TRBV2 and TRBJ1-2, the full variable domain is EPEVTQTPSHQVTQMGQEVILRCVPISNHLYFYWYRQILGQKVEFLVSFYNNEISEKSEIFDDQFSVERPDGSNFTLKIRSTKLEDSAMYFCASSEAQARWDYGYTFGSGTRLTVV.

The CDR3 spells CASRVSNSPLHF. The CDR3 coding sequence is TGTGCCAGCAGGGTGAGCAATTCACCCCTCCACTTT. V gene TRBV6-5 combines with J gene TRBJ1-6; D not resolved. Germline CDR1 MNHEY, CDR2 SVGAGI. This CDR3 comprises 12 residues. Trimming pared 6 bases from V and 7 bases from J, leaving 7 bases between.

The chain combines TRBV11-2 with TRBJ1-1; D gene uncertain. Trimming shortened V by 6 bases and J by 6 bases, and 8 bases separated the two germline ends. The CDR3 loop spans 11 amino acids. Germline V gene sequence: CDR1 SGHAT, CDR2 FQNNGV. CDR3 residues: CASSNRAEAFF. CDR3 DNA: TGTGCCAGCAGTAACCGGGCTGAAGCTTTCTTT.